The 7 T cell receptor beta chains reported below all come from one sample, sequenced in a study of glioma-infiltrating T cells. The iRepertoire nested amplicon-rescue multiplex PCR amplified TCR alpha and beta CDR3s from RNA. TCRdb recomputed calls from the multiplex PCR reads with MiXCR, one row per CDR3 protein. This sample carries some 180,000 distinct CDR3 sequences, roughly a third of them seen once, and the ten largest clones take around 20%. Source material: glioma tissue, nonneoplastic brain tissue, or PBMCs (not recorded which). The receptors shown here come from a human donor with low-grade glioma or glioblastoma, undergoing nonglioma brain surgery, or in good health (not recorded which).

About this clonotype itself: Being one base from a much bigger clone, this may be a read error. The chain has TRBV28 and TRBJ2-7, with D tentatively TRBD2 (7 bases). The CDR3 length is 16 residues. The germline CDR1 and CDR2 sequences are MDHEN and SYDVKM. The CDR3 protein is CAGSSPQWDKGLEQYF. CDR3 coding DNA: TGTGCCGGCAGTTCCCCTCAGTGGGACAAGGGACTAGAGCAGTACTTC.

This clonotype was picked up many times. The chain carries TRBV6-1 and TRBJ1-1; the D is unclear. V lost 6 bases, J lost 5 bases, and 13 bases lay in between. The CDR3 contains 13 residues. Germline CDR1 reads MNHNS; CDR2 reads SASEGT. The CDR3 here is CASRRGILTEAFF. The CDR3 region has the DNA TGTGCCAGCAGGCGAGGGATTTTGACTGAAGCTTTCTTT.

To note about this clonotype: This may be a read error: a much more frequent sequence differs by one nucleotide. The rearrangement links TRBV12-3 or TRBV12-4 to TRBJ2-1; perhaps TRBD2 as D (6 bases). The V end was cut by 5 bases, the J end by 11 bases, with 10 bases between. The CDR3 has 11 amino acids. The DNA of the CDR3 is TGTGCCAGCAGTCCGGACTACAAGCAGTTCTTC. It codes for CASSPDYKQFF.

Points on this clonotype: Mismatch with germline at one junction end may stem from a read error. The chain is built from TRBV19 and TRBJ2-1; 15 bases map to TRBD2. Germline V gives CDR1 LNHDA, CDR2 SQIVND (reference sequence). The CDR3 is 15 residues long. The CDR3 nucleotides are TGTGCCAGTAGTGGACTAGCGGGAGGGCCTAATGAGCAGATCTTC. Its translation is CASSGLAGGPNEQIF.

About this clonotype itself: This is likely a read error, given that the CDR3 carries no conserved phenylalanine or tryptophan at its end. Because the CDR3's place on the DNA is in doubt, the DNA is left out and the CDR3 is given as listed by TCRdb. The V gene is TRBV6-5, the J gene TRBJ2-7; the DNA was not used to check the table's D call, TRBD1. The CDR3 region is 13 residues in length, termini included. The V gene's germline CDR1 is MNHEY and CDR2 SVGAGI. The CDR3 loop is CASRSTGVEEKYL.

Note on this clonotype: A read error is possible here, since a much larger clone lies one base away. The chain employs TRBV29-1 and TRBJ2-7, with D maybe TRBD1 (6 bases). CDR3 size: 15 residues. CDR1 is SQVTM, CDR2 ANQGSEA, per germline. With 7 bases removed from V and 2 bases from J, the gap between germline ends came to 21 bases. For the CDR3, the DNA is TGCAGCGCCCTCCTACCGGTACAGGGAGCCTACGAGCAGTACTTC. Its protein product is CSALLPVQGAYEQYF.

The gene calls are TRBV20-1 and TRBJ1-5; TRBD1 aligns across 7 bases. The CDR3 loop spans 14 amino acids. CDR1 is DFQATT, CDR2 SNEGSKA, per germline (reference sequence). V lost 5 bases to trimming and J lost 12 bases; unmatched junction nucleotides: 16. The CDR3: CSADAGTASVNQHF. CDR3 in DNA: TGCAGTGCTGACGCCGGGACAGCGAGTGTCAACCAGCATTTT.